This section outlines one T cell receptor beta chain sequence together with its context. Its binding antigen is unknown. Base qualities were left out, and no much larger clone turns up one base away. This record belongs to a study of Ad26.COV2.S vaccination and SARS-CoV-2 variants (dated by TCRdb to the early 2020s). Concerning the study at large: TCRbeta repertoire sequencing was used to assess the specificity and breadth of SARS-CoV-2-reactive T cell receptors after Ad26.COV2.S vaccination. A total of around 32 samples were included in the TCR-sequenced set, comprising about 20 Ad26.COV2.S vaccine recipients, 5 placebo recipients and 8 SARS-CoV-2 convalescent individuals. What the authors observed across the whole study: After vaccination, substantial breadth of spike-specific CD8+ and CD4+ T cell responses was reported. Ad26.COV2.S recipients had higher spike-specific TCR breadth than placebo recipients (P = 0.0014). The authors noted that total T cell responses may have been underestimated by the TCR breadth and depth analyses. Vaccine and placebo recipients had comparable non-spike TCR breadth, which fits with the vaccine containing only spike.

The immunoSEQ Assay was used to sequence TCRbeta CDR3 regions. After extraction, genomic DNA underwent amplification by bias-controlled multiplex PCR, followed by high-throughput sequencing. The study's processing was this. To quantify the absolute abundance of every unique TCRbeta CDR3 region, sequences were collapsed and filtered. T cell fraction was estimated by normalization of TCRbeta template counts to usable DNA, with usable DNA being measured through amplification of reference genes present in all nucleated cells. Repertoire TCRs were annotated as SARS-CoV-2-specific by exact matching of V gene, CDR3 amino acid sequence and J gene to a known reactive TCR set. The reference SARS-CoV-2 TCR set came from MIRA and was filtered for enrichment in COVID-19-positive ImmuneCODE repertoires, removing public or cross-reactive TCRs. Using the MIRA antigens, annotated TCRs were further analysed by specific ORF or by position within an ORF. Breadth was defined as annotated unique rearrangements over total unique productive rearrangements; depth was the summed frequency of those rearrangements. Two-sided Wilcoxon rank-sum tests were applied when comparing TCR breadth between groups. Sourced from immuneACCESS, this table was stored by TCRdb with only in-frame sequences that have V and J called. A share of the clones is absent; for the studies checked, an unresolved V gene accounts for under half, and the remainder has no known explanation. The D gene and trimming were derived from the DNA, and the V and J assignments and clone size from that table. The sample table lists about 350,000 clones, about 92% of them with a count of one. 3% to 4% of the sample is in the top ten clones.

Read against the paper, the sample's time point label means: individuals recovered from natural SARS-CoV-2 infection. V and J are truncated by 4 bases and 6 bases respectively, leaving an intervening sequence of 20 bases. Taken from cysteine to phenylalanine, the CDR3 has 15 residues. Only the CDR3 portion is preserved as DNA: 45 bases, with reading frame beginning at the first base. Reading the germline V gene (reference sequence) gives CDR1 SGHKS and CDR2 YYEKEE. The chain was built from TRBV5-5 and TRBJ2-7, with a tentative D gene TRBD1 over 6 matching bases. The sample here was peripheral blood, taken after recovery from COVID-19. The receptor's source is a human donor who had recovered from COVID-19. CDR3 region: CASSSTGSRRLEQYF. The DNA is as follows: TGTGCCAGCAGCAGTACAGGGAGTCGGCGGCTCGAGCAGTACTTC.